This T cell receptor (beta chain) was sequenced during a study of Graves' ophthalmopathy and Graves' hyperthyroidism (dated by TCRdb to the late 2010s). Regarding the complete study: Peripheral blood was collected before any treatment was given, at the time of initial diagnosis. The 100 or so discovery patients were divided at random into training and test sets in a 7:3 ratio. In total, approximately 130 blood samples were TCR-sequenced: some 40 ophthalmopathy, about 75 hyperthyroidism and roughly 17 hyperthyroidism-to-ophthalmopathy patients. In roughly six hyperthyroidism patients, the T-cell repertoires found in thyroid tissue were compared with those found in blood. Once sampling was done, hyperthyroidism patients were given methimazole at a starting dose of 30 mg daily, while ophthalmopathy patients were given high-dose intravenous methylprednisolone. To tell Graves' ophthalmopathy apart from Graves' hyperthyroidism, and to predict which patients would progress to ophthalmopathy, the study relied on TCR beta repertoire signatures. To explore V-J signatures that separate ophthalmopathy from hyperthyroidism, a discovery set of about 98 patients was enrolled, consisting of approximately 45 with ophthalmopathy and approximately 57 with stable hyperthyroidism. For independent validation, a separate cohort was made up of roughly 19 hyperthyroidism patients plus 17 patients who later progressed from hyperthyroidism to ophthalmopathy. What the research found in general, with its limitations: Sample size was not predetermined statistically, and investigators were not blinded to group allocation. Most of the expanded thyroid clonotypes with a frequency above 0.001 were also detected in blood, and it was suggested that the thyroid immune response may be reflected by blood repertoires. In validation, the model predicted ophthalmopathy progression with 55% to 71% sensitivity and roughly 72% specificity; some twelve predicted patients were CT-confirmed with GO in a median of about 6.2 months. In cross-validation, the 13-signature model distinguished ophthalmopathy from stable hyperthyroidism with approximately 85% sensitivity and roughly 81% specificity, and in the test set the corresponding values were roughly 80% and 75%.

This clonotype came up many times. What this receptor recognizes is not known. No much larger clonotype is one base removed from it; base qualities were not supplied. TCR beta CDR3 regions were amplified from RNA transcripts for repertoire sequencing. The first round was an RT-PCR using HTBI primers with the Qiagen OneStep RT-PCR kit, and this first round was followed by a second-round multiplex PCR, then size selection and purification. Sequencing of the libraries was carried out on an Illumina HiSeq2000 in paired-end mode with 100 bp reads. From the authors' description of their analysis: SOAPnuke was used to process the reads, throwing out any read that had adapters, had uncalled bases, had a mean Phred below 15, or lacked an exact constant-primer or identifier match. COPE v1.2.5 was used to merge the high-quality paired reads. Each unique nucleotide sequence was treated as a clonotype, and MiTCR v1.1 was used to align the clonotypes to the IMGT TRB V, D and J references. Only V-J combinations with frequency above 0.0001 were analysed, covering around 99% of repertoires. A TCR clonal expansion and chaos score per V-J combination was defined as the ratio of F50 clonal expansion to chaos observed in the TCRdist matrix. Welch's t-statistics and random forest were used to reduce features to more than ten V-J combinations, which were fed into a naive Bayes classifier. The similarity between thyroid and blood repertoires was quantified using the Morisita-Horn index. In TCRdb, the public reads were trimmed at Q25 with fastp and aligned with MiXCR, with productive beta chains retained. Rows merge per CDR3 protein into single entries with the most common DNA and genes. The V and J calls follow TCRdb's processing rather than the paper's. The sample table lists nearly 400,000 distinct CDR3 sequences, about 18% of them with a count of one. The ten largest clones represent roughly 1.6% of the sample.

The ophthalmopathy patients had moderately to severely active disease, with a Clinical Activity Score of 3 or higher, a NOSPECS grade of 4 or higher, and a disease duration of less than 3 months. Patients with other autoimmune diseases, uncontrolled infections, pregnancy or lactation were excluded from the study. Diagnosis relied on clinical symptoms, serum thyroxine, TRAb, thyroid ultrasound and orbital computed tomography. Using Ficoll-Paque density gradient centrifugation, PBMCs were isolated from 9 to 10 ml of fresh peripheral blood. Total RNA was extracted using Trizol reagent, and RNA quality was checked on an Agilent 2100 Bioanalyzer. The CDR3 starts with the cysteine, ends with the phenylalanine, and has 14 residues. Of all the DNA, just the CDR3 is kept, 42 bases in frame from base 1. Taken from the germline V gene, the CDR1 and CDR2 loops are SGHAT and FQNNGV. Unmatched junction bases come to 10, with V trimmed by 5 bases and J by 6 bases.

Sequencing was done on a sample of peripheral blood. The chain couples TRBV11-2 to TRBJ2-7; 7 bases in between match TRBD2. This TCR was sampled from a woman under 30 with Graves' ophthalmopathy. Donor details come from another sample of the same person, matched by shared clones. The nucleotide sequence is given as TGTGCCAGCAGCCCGCGGAGCGGGACGGGCGAGCAGTACTTC. It specifies CASSPRSGTGEQYF.